These T cell receptor beta chains were read from a single sample in a study of control samples from healthy donors and cancer patients. The data were produced by immunoSEQ multiplex PCR, yet TCRdb's version contains in-frame clones alone and is incomplete. This table holds approximately 150,000 clones, around 90% found once. The specimen was blood. Receptors originate from a man younger than 45 in good health. Both conserved end residues are part of each CDR3. A D gene is named only where the DNA matches it firmly. Clone size is not always given. Where it is, it says once, few, many or a class for expanded clones.

d_gene	len	v_gene	abundance	j_gene	CDR3nt	CDR3aa
TRBD1	15	TRBV4-3	-	TRBJ1-2	TGCGCCAGCAGCCAAGACCGGGACAGGGGGTTTGGCTACACCTTC	CASSQDRDRGFGYTF
-	15	TRBV6-2/TRBV6-3	once	TRBJ1-1	TGTGCCAGCAGTTACTCATCTGGGCGATCAGCCGAAGCTTTCTTT	CASSYSSGRSAEAFF
TRBD2	13	TRBV7-3	-	TRBJ2-5	TGTGCCAGCAGCAGGGGAGGGTCGGAGACCCAGTACTTC	CASSRGGSETQYF
-	11	TRBV29-1	-	TRBJ2-1	TGCAGCGTCGACTTCTACAATGAGCAGTTCTTC	CSVDFYNEQFF
-	11	TRBV7-9	once	TRBJ1-2	TGTGCCAGCAGCCGGGACTATGGCTACACCTTC	CASSRDYGYTF
TRBD1	14	TRBV11-1	-	TRBJ1-6	TGTGCCAGCAGCAACAGGGGAAATAATTCACCCCTCCACTTT	CASSNRGNNSPLHF
TRBD1	12	TRBV29-1	-	TRBJ1-3	TGCAGCGCTGACAGGGGGGGAAACACCATATATTTT	CSADRGGNTIYF
-	15	TRBV27	-	TRBJ2-7	TGTGCCAGCAGTTTAAAGCAGGGTACGCTCTACGAGCAGTACTTC	CASSLKQGTLYEQYF
TRBD2	15	TRBV19	once	TRBJ2-7	TGTGCCAGTAGTATAACAGCGGGGGGGCAGTTCGAGCAGTACTTC	CASSITAGGQFEQYF
-	15	TRBV15	-	TRBJ1-1	TGTGCCACCAGCAGAGATTACGCGGGGGGTACTGAAGCTTTCTTT	CATSRDYAGGTEAFF
-	15	TRBV7-2	-	TRBJ2-7	TGTGCCAGCAGCCCAGTTGAGCGGGCTTCCTACGAGCAGTACTTC	CASSPVERASYEQYF
TRBD1	14	TRBV6-6	-	TRBJ1-1	TGTGCCAGCAGCTCCGACAGGGCCATCACTGAAGCTTTCTTT	CASSSDRAITEAFF
-	15	TRBV5-6	-	TRBJ2-1	TGTGCCAGCAGCTCCTTGGCGGGCGACTCCAATGAGCAGTTCTTC	CASSSLAGDSNEQFF
TRBD2	14	TRBV28	-	TRBJ2-3	TGTGCCAGCAGCCGACTAGCGGGAGAAGATACGCAGTATTTT	CASSRLAGEDTQYF
TRBD1	16	TRBV6-2/TRBV6-3	-	TRBJ1-2	TGTGCCAGCAGTTACGGGGGACAGGAACAGTTCTATGGCTACACCTTC	CASSYGGQEQFYGYTF
-	19	TRBV7-2	-	TRBJ2-6	TGTGCCAGCAGCTTCTTCCAGGGGTATGGCCCCTCTGGGGCCAACGTCCTGACTTTC	CASSFFQGYGPSGANVLTF
TRBD1	16	TRBV6-2/TRBV6-3	-	TRBJ1-5	TGTGCCAGCAGCCGACCGGGACAGGGGGCGAATCAGCCCCAGCATTTT	CASSRPGQGANQPQHF
-	14	TRBV5-1	-	TRBJ1-6	TGCGCCAGCAGCTTGAAGAGAGATAATTCACCCCTCCACTTT	CASSLKRDNSPLHF
-	15	TRBV7-7	-	TRBJ2-3	TGTGCCAGCAGCTTAGGAGACATGAGCACAGATACGCAGTATTTT	CASSLGDMSTDTQYF
-	15	TRBV6-2/TRBV6-3	-	TRBJ1-3	TGTGCCAGCAGTTTTGCGGGGAGCTCTGGAAACACCATATATTTT	CASSFAGSSGNTIYF
TRBD1	14	TRBV5-1	-	TRBJ2-2	TGCGCCAGCAGCTCACAGGGGGCGACCGGGGAGCTGTTTTTT	CASSSQGATGELFF
-	14	TRBV27	-	TRBJ2-2	TGTGCCAGCAGTTCCCGACCGAACACCGGGGAGCTGTTTTTT	CASSSRPNTGELFF
-	13	TRBV2	-	TRBJ2-7	TGTGCCAGCAGGGTGAGGGAACCGTACGAGCAGTACTTC	CASRVREPYEQYF
-	14	TRBV7-2	few	TRBJ2-7	TGTGCCAGCAGCCTGCCGGGACTCCCCTACGAGCAGTACTTC	CASSLPGLPYEQYF
-	13	TRBV4-3	-	TRBJ2-7	TGCGCCAGCAGCCAGATCCGGGACACCGAGCAGTACTTC	CASSQIRDTEQYF
TRBD2	17	TRBV5-8	-	TRBJ2-7	TGTGCCAGCAGCGCGGCTAGCGGGAGCTCCCTCCTAGGCGAGCAGTACTTC	CASSAASGSSLLGEQYF
-	15	TRBV24-1	-	TRBJ2-7	TGTGCCACCAGTGATCCCGGACCCGGGCTCGGGGAGCAGTACTTC	CATSDPGPGLGEQYF
-	13	TRBV7-2	-	TRBJ2-7	TGTGCCAGCAGTGCCGTGAGGGGTTACGAGCAGTACTTC	CASSAVRGYEQYF
-	15	TRBV3-1/TRBV3-2	-	TRBJ1-2	TGTGCCAGCAGCCCACCTAAGACACGGGCCTATGGCTACACCTTC	CASSPPKTRAYGYTF
-	13	TRBV12-3/TRBV12-4	-	TRBJ2-7	TGTGCCAGCAGTGCCGACAGAGCCTACGAGCAGTACTTC	CASSADRAYEQYF
-	14	TRBV7-3	-	TRBJ2-5	TGTGCCAGCGCAACAGGGGGGGTACAAGAGACCCAGTACTTC	CASATGGVQETQYF
TRBD2	16	TRBV6-1	-	TRBJ2-1	TGTGCCAGCAGTGAAGCGCTCGGGAGGGCGGGCGATGAGCAGTTCTTC	CASSEALGRAGDEQFF
TRBD1	15	TRBV9	once	TRBJ1-6	TGTGCCAGCAGCAAGATAGACAGGGGGCCTTCACCCCTCCACTTT	CASSKIDRGPSPLHF
TRBD2	15	TRBV30	-	TRBJ2-2	TGTGCCTGGAGCCTACCGGGAGGGAGGAACGGGGAGCTGTTTTTT	CAWSLPGGRNGELFF
-	15	TRBV5-6	-	TRBJ2-3	TGTGCCAGCAGCTTGGTAGGGGGGCTGCCAGATACGCAGTATTTT	CASSLVGGLPDTQYF
-	13	TRBV28	-	TRBJ1-1	TGTGCCAGCAGTTTTGAGGCGGGCACTGAAGCTTTCTTT	CASSFEAGTEAFF
-	15	TRBV7-2	-	TRBJ1-5	TGTGCCAGCAGCTTAGAAAAGATTAGCAATCAGCCCCAGCATTTT	CASSLEKISNQPQHF
-	11	TRBV20-1	-	TRBJ1-1	TGCAGTGCCCGGCCTGGAACTGAAGCTTTCTTT	CSARPGTEAFF
-	19	TRBV7-6	many	TRBJ1-6	TGTGCCAGCAGCCAGCAGTTGCCCCAATCGGCCTCTCCTAATTCACCCCTCCACTTT	CASSQQLPQSASPNSPLHF
-	18	TRBV4-2	-	TRBJ1-4	TGTGCCAGCAGCCAAGTGGCCTTAAGCCATATCCCTAATGAAAAACTGTTTTTT	CASSQVALSHIPNEKLFF
TRBD2	15	TRBV7-2	-	TRBJ2-7	TGTGCCAGCAGCTTAGTAGCGGGGGCAACCTACGAGCAGTACTTC	CASSLVAGATYEQYF
TRBD2	14	TRBV6-1	-	TRBJ2-7	TGTGCCAGCAGTGAAATGACTAGCGGGGACGAGCAGTACTTC	CASSEMTSGDEQYF
-	14	TRBV4-3	-	TRBJ2-5	TGCGCCAGCAGCCAAGGAGGAGGGGCAGAGACCCAGTACTTC	CASSQGGGAETQYF
-	16	TRBV7-2	-	TRBJ2-2	TGTGCCAGCAGCCTCAGAGCAGGGGGGAGAACCGGGGAGCTGTTTTTT	CASSLRAGGRTGELFF
-	15	TRBV6-5	once	TRBJ1-3	TGTGCCAGCACCTCCGGACAAGGGCCGGGAAACACCATATATTTT	CASTSGQGPGNTIYF
-	13	TRBV19	-	TRBJ1-5	TGTGCCAGTAGTATAGATCTCTCTCGGCCCCAGCATTTT	CASSIDLSRPQHF
TRBD2	16	TRBV7-8	-	TRBJ2-7	TGTGCCAGCAGCTTACGTAGGGTGACTAGCGGCTACGAGCAGTACTTC	CASSLRRVTSGYEQYF
-	13	TRBV30	-	TRBJ2-7	TGTGCCTGGAGCCAGGGCAATACCTACGAGCAGTACTTC	CAWSQGNTYEQYF
-	13	TRBV7-3	-	TRBJ2-3	TGTGCCAGCAGCCCGACTAACACAGATACGCAGTATTTT	CASSPTNTDTQYF
TRBD1	15	TRBV6-5	-	TRBJ1-6	TGTGCCAGCAAAACCGGACAGGGGATGAGTTCACCCCTCCACTTT	CASKTGQGMSSPLHF
-	16	TRBV3-1/TRBV3-2	-	TRBJ2-7	TGTGCCAGCAGCCCTCCATTCCAACGGAGCTCCTACGAGCAGTACTTC	CASSPPFQRSSYEQYF
-	15	TRBV6-6	-	TRBJ2-6	TGTGCCAGCTCCTTATCGGGGTCAGGGGCCAACGTCCTGACTTTC	CASSLSGSGANVLTF
-	16	TRBV9	-	TRBJ1-2	TGTGCCAGCAGCGTAGGTCGGCAGGGAGAGGGCTATGGCTACACCTTC	CASSVGRQGEGYGYTF
-	15	TRBV6-2/TRBV6-3	-	TRBJ1-5	TGTGCCAGCAGTTACTCAGGGGGTAGCAATCAGCCCCAGCATTTT	CASSYSGGSNQPQHF
-	16	TRBV19	-	TRBJ1-1	TGTGCCAGTAGTATAGATCTGGGGGGCCTTGCCACTGAAGCTTTCTTT	CASSIDLGGLATEAFF
TRBD1	15	TRBV11-2	-	TRBJ1-5	TGTGCCAGCAGCTTAGATGGGAGACAGGGGCAGCCCCAGCATTTT	CASSLDGRQGQPQHF
TRBD2	16	TRBV14	-	TRBJ2-2	TGTGCCAGCAGCCCCCGGGCCGGGAGGGCCCCCGGGGAGCTGTTTTTT	CASSPRAGRAPGELFF
-	16	TRBV28	-	TRBJ2-7	TGTGCCAGCAGCCTCCCCCGGGACCGAGCTCTGGGGGTGCAGTACTTC	CASSLPRDRALGVQYF
-	13	TRBV24-1	-	TRBJ2-5	TGTGCCACCAGTAGGGGGGCGAGGGAGACCCAGTACTTC	CATSRGARETQYF